This TCR beta chain is drawn from a study of blood T cells in healthy people across ages. Findings and limits, study-wide: Older age went with lower TCR beta diversity per million T cells, in a roughly linear way.

About this clonotype itself: The antigen is unknown.

The germline V and J ends were trimmed by 8 bases and 4 bases, with 14 bases remaining between them. The CDR3 has 13 amino acids. CDR1 and CDR2 (germline): MNHEY, SVGAGI. A second about 7 to 12 cycle PCR used barcoded and J-beta primers. Via MiXCR, TCRdb re-called the 5' RACE reads, giving one row per CDR3 protein. Of some 730,000 distinct CDR3 sequences in the sample, about a fifth are singletons; the top ten hold roughly a fifth. Source material: blood. This TCR derives from a man between 65 and 85 years old in good health. The chain combines TRBV6-5 with TRBJ1-2, with D unresolved. CDR3 bases: TGTGCCAGCGGACCGGACCGTTTCTATGGCTACACCTTC. It encodes CASGPDRFYGYTF.